The subject of this entry is one TCR beta chain. Its antigen is still unknown. The sample holds no much larger clone one base away, and base qualities are not on file. Instrument used: Illumina HiSeq 1500. TCRdb cleaned the public reads at Q25 with fastp, built clones with MiXCR and kept in-frame beta chains. Rows are combined by CDR3 protein, so each entry shows the most common genes and DNA. This sample holds just over 450,000 distinct CDR3 sequences; about 44% were observed only once. About 39% of the sample rests with the top ten. In the paper's terms, the treatment or condition label means: in vitro stimulation with specific CMV peptide epitopes to enrich CMV-specific T cells. The data are from a study of T cell repertoires in cytomegalovirus infection (dated by TCRdb to between 2018 and 2020). The study in broad terms: Alongside well-studied HLA-B-restricted epitopes, the peptide stimulations were aimed at recently identified HLA-C-restricted CMV epitopes, whose presentation resists viral immunomodulation. Donor HLA type was relevant to the analysis, because carriage of CMV infection together with the matching HLA type was indicated by public TCR beta signatures.

Broader findings and caveats from the paper: In both this cohort and an independent cohort of 350 to 400 donors, the cumulative frequency of public TCR beta family members distinguished carriers of CMV infection plus the relevant HLA type. The ex vivo response was dominated by HLA-C-restricted CMV-specific TCR beta clonotypes, and the single most frequent clonotype in two of eight donors was supplied by these HLA-C-restricted clonotypes.

This sequence was found in a human donor in good health (CMV status not recorded). Some clones in this sample may be carry-over from other donors' samples. The material sequenced was cultured PBMCs, taken from culture after CMV antigen stimulation.

This receptor has the CDR3 CASSLRSRDSNTEAFF. The DNA sequence is as follows: TGTGCCAGCAGCTTAAGAAGCCGGGATTCGAACACTGAAGCTTTCTTT. The chain is encoded by TRBV7-6 joined to TRBJ1-1; the D gene cannot be named for sure. Including the terminal cysteine and phenylalanine, the CDR3 comprises 16 residues. Here the CDR3 DNA is all that survives: 48 bases in frame from base 1. V is reduced by 2 bases and J by 1 base, leaving a spacing of 14 bases between them. CDR1 and CDR2 are drawn from the germline V gene: SGHVS, FNYEAQ. Beyond the CDR3, the reference TRBV7-6 and TRBJ1-1 genes provide the residues; the full variable domain reads: GAGVSQSPRYKVTKRGQDVALRCDPISGHVSLYWYRQALGQGPEFLTYFNYEAQQDKSGLPNDRFSAERPEGSISTLTIQRTEQRDSAMYRCASSLRSRDSNTEAFFGQGTRLTVV.